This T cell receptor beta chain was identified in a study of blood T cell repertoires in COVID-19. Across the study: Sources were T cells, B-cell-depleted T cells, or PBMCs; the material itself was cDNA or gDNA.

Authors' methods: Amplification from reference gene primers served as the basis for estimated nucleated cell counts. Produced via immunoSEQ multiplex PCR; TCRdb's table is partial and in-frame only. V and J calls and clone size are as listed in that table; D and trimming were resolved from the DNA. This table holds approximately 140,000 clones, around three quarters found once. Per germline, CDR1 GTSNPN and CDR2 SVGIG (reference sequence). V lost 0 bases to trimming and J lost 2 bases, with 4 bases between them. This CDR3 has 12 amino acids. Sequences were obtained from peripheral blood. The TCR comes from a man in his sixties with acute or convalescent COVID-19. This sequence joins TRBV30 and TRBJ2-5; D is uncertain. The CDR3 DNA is TGTGCCTGGAGTGTCAATCAAGAGACCCAGTACTTC. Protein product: CAWSVNQETQYF.